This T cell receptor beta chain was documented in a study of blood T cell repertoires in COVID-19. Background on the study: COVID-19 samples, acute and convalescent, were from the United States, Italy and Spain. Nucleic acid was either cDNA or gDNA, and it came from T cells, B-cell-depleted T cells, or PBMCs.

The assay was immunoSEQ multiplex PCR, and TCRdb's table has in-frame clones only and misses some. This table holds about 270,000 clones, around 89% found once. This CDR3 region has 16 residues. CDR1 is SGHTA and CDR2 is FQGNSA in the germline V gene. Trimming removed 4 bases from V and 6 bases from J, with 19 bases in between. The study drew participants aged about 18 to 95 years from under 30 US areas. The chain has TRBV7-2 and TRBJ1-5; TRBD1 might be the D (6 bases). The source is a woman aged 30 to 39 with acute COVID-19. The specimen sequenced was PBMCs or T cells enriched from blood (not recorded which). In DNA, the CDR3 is TGTGCCAGCAGCTCCCCTGGCGGGGGCGCAGGTCAGCCCCAGCATTTT. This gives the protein CASSSPGGGAGQPQHF.